The 21 T cell receptor beta chains below all came from one sample that was sequenced in a study of OX40 agonist ivuxolimab in advanced cancers. The method was immunoSEQ multiplex PCR; TCRdb's version includes in-frame clones alone and lacks a portion of them. The sample has over 20,000 clones, over 75% seen once. This specimen was CD4+ or CD8+ T cells sorted from blood, taken in a trial of the OX40 agonist ivuxolimab. The source is an adult with an advanced solid tumor such as melanoma, head and neck, liver or kidney cancer.

This chain connects TRBV19 to TRBJ2-1, with 11 nucleotides matching TRBD2. J lost 5 bases, V lost 5 bases, and 5 bases had no gene match. Germline loops: CDR1 LNHDA, CDR2 SQIVND (reference sequence). This CDR3 has 15 amino acids. CDR3 region: CASSFTSGGNNEQFF. DNA for the CDR3: TGTGCCAGTAGTTTCACTAGCGGGGGAAACAATGAGCAGTTCTTC.

CDR3 amino acids: CASSIRWQMGVGPTDTQYF. CDR3 nucleotides: TGTGCCAGTAGTATAAGGTGGCAAATGGGAGTTGGGCCCACAGATACGCAGTATTTT. This chain uses TRBV19 with TRBJ2-3; D perhaps matches TRBD2 (5 bases). V lost 2 bases to trimming and J lost 2 bases, with 23 bases between them. CDR3 length equals 19 residues. Germline V gives CDR1 LNHDA, CDR2 SQIVND (reference sequence).

This clone was seen just once. This chain joins TRBV15 and TRBJ2-1, with D hard to call. This CDR3 is 13 amino acids long. CDR1 and CDR2 (germline): LNHNV, YYDKDF (reference sequence). V was shortened by 1 base and J by 8 bases, with 9 bases between the two germline ends. CDR3 DNA sequence: TGTGCCACCAGCAGAGCGGCTTGGGATGAGCAGTTCTTC. Its translation is CATSRAAWDEQFF. Combining the CDR3 with reference TRBV15 and TRBJ2-1 gives the whole variable domain DAMVIQNPRYQVTQFGKPVTLSCSQTLNHNVMYWYQQKSSQAPKLLFHYYDKDFNNEADTPDNFQSRRPNTSFCFLDIRSPGLGDTAMYLCATSRAAWDEQFFGPGTRLTVL.

The chain carries TRBV5-1 and TRBJ2-7, with D uncertain. CDR1 SGHRS and CDR2 YFSETQ come from the germline V gene. Trimming shortened V by 1 base and J by 2 bases, and 4 bases separated the two germline ends. The CDR3 extends over 12 amino acids. The chain's CDR3 is CASSLTPYEQYF. The CDR3 nucleotides read TGCGCCAGCAGCTTGACTCCCTACGAGCAGTACTTC.

This chain joins TRBV9 and TRBJ2-1; perhaps TRBD2 as D (6 bases). The CDR3 has 15 residues. Germline assignment: CDR1 SGDLS and CDR2 YYNGEE. Between the trimmed V and J ends, which lost 3 bases and 0 bases, there was a span of 10 bases. The CDR3: CASSAGTYSYNEQFF. The CDR3 DNA follows: TGTGCCAGCAGCGCGGGGACTTACTCCTACAATGAGCAGTTCTTC.

The chain uses TRBV28 and TRBJ1-2; maybe TRBD1 (5 bases). Trimming left V 4 bases short and J 4 bases short, with 25 bases between. This CDR3 has 18 amino acids. The germline CDR1 and CDR2 sequences are MDHEN and SYDVKM. CDR3 coding DNA: TGTGCCAGCAGTTCAATATCAACCACCCCCGGAGGGGCCTATGGCTACACCTTC. This codes for CASSSISTTPGGAYGYTF.

The V and J genes are TRBV7-9 and TRBJ2-7; D may be TRBD2 (7 bases). V was shortened by 6 bases and J by 3 bases, with 24 bases between the two germline ends. Per the germline V gene, CDR1 is SEHNR and CDR2 is FQNEAQ (reference sequence). The CDR3 spans 17 residues. The CDR3, as DNA: TGTGCCAGCAGTGGGGGGCGCGGGGGCTTAGTGGTCTACGAGCAGTACTTC. Its protein product is CASSGGRGGLVVYEQYF.

The rearrangement links TRBV7-6 to TRBJ2-1, with no clear D. The CDR3 has 16 amino acids. V lost 5 bases and J lost 3, with 17 bases in between. The germline V gene has CDR1 SGHVS and CDR2 FNYEAQ. The CDR3 bases are TGTGCCAGCAGCCCGCCCCAACTCAGAGGCTACAATGAGCAGTTCTTC. The encoded protein is CASSPPQLRGYNEQFF.

The chain joins TRBV19 to TRBJ2-7; D uncertain. The CDR3 spans 13 residues. V lost 3 bases to trimming and J lost 3 bases, with 9 bases between them. CDR1 and CDR2 from the germline V gene are LNHDA and SQIVND (reference sequence). In nucleotides, the CDR3 is TGTGCCAGTAGTATTAGTCCCAACTACGAGCAGTACTTC. This sequence encodes CASSISPNYEQYF.

The chain is built from TRBV12-5 and TRBJ2-7; 9 nucleotides match TRBD2. Germline lookup yields CDR1 LGHNT and CDR2 FRNRAP. The CDR3 is 17 residues long. V lost 3 bases and J lost 6; bases outside the gene matches: 15. The DNA of the CDR3 is TGTGCTAGTGGTTTCCCCGCGAGGAGTAGCGGGAGCTTCGAGCAGTACTTC. This sequence encodes CASGFPARSSGSFEQYF.

The chain employs TRBV9 and TRBJ2-3; 8 nucleotides align to TRBD1. The CDR3 contains 15 residues. With 2 bases clipped from V and 2 bases from J, the junction kept 4 bases outside the gene matches. The germline CDR1 and CDR2 sequences are SGDLS and YYNGEE. The CDR3 DNA reads as TGTGCCAGCAGCGTTCAGGGGGCTCCCACAGATACGCAGTATTTT. Its protein product is CASSVQGAPTDTQYF.

The chain carries TRBV29-1 and TRBJ1-1; no firm D call. The CDR3 has 12 residues. CDR1 is SQVTM, CDR2 ANQGSEA, per germline. V was cut by 3 bases and J by 4 bases, with 9 bases left in between. Here the CDR3 reads CSVDEWPTEAFF. The DNA of the CDR3 is TGCAGCGTTGACGAGTGGCCCACTGAAGCTTTCTTT.

This sequence joins TRBV13 and TRBJ2-1; tentative D call: TRBD1 (6 bases). Trimming removed 0 bases at V and 4 bases at J, with 7 bases between. Germline CDR1 reads PRHDT; CDR2 reads FYEKMQ (reference sequence). This CDR3 has 14 amino acids. The CDR3 DNA reads TGTGCCAGCAGCTTAGGTGGACAGTACAATGAGCAGTTCTTC. It specifies CASSLGGQYNEQFF.

This chain connects TRBV19 to TRBJ1-2; the match to TRBD1 covers 7 bases. The CDR3 sequence is 15 residues long. Germline V gene data show CDR1 as LNHDA and CDR2 as SQIVND (reference sequence). After removal of 6 bases from V and 7 bases from J, the junction contained 14 bases not matched to a gene. CDR3 region: CASRVGQGGTVGYTF. The CDR3 nucleotides read TGTGCCAGTAGAGTAGGCCAGGGGGGTACGGTTGGCTACACCTTC. The full variable domain, completed using reference TRBV19 and TRBJ1-2, is DGGITQSPKYLFRKEGQNVTLSCEQNLNHDAMYWYRQDPGQGLRLIYYSQIVNDFQKGDIAEGYSVSREKKESFPLTVTSAQKNPTAFYLCASRVGQGGTVGYTFGSGTRLTVV.

V and J are TRBV15 and TRBJ2-1, with 7 nucleotides matching TRBD1. Germline CDR1 is LNHNV and CDR2 is YYDKDF (reference sequence). The V and J ends lost 4 bases and 3 bases, in that order; junction bases with no gene match: 6. There are 15 residues in the CDR3. The CDR3 is CATSTQGTNYNEQFF. The CDR3 DNA is TGTGCCACCAGCACACAGGGGACAAACTACAATGAGCAGTTCTTC.

The chain is built from TRBV10-3 and TRBJ2-3; 11 bases line up with TRBD1. The CDR3 has 18 residues. The trim removed 0 bases at V and 0 bases at J, leaving 5 bases unmatched. Germline-derived CDR1 and CDR2 are ENHRY and SYGVKD. The CDR3 protein is CAISESKDRGLSTDTQYF. The DNA of the CDR3 is TGTGCCATCAGTGAGTCGAAGGACAGGGGGCTTAGCACAGATACGCAGTATTTT.

The chain couples TRBV27 to TRBJ1-1; D uncertain. V lost 2 bases, J lost 1 base, and 5 bases lay in between. This CDR3 comprises 13 residues. Germline V gives CDR1 MNHEY, CDR2 SMNVEV (reference sequence). DNA of the CDR3: TGTGCCAGCAGTTTACAGGCGAACACTGAAGCTTTCTTT. Amino acid sequence: CASSLQANTEAFF.

V is TRBV8-2 and J is TRBJ2-6; the table gives TRBD1 as D, unverified against the DNA. TRBV8-2 is listed as a pseudogene. The CDR3 runs 14 residues. DNA of the CDR3: TGTGGCATGATAACACAAAGTCGGGCCAACGTCCTGACTTTC. Its protein product is CGMITQSRANVLTF.

The chain uses TRBV10-1 and TRBJ2-5; the D call may be TRBD1 or TRBD2 (5 bases each). CDR3 size: 11 residues. CDR1 WNHNN and CDR2 SYGVQD come from the germline V gene (reference sequence). With 5 bases removed from V and 5 bases from J, the gap between germline ends came to 6 bases. CDR3 amino acids: CASSWGETQYF. The CDR3 DNA reads as TGCGCCAGCAGTTGGGGGGAGACCCAGTACTTC.

This chain joins TRBV5-5 and TRBJ1-2, with D tentatively TRBD1 (6 bases). The CDR3 totals 16 residues. Per the germline V gene, CDR1 is SGHKS and CDR2 is YYEKEE (reference sequence). Trimming removed 4 bases from V and 4 bases from J, with 20 bases in between. The CDR3 bases are TGTGCCAGCAGCCCCTCTGGGGGCAGGTTCCCCTATGGCTACACCTTC. Its translation is CASSPSGGRFPYGYTF.

J is TRBJ2-1 and V is TRBV5-5; TRBD2 matches 9 bases. With 0 bases clipped from V and 2 bases from J, the junction kept 6 bases outside the gene matches. CDR3 size: 17 residues. Germline loops: CDR1 SGHKS, CDR2 YYEKEE (reference sequence). Written as DNA, the CDR3 is TGTGCCAGCAGCTTGGAGCGCGGGAGGGCCCCCTACAATGAGCAGTTCTTC. It yields the protein CASSLERGRAPYNEQFF.